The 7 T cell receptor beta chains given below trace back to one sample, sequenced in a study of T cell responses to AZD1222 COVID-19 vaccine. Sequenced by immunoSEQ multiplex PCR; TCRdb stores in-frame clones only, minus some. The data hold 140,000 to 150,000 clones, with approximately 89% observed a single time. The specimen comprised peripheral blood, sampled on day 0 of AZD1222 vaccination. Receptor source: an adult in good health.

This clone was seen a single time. The CDR3 coding sequence is TGTGCCAGCTCACCAAGGGACAGGGTCTACGAGCAGTACTTC. Translating it yields CASSPRDRVYEQYF. This chain links TRBV18 with TRBJ2-7; 9 positions match TRBD1. The CDR3 sequence is 14 residues long. With 2 bases clipped from V and 3 bases from J, the junction kept 2 bases outside the gene matches. CDR1 is KGHSH, CDR2 LQKENI, per germline.

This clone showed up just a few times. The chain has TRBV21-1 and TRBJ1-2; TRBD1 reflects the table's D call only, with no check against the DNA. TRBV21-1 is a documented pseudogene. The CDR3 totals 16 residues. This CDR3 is CASSMGPGQVDLGYTF. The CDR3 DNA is TGTGCCAGCAGCATGGGGCCGGGACAGGTGGATCTGGGCTACACCTTC.

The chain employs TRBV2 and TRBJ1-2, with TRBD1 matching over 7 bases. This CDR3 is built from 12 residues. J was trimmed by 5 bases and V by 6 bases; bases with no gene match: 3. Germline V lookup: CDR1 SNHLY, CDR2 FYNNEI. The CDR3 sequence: CASSGDRYGYTF. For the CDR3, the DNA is TGTGCCAGCAGCGGGGACAGATATGGCTACACCTTC. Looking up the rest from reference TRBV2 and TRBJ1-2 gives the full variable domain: EPEVTQTPSHQVTQMGQEVILRCVPISNHLYFYWYRQILGQKVEFLVSFYNNEISEKSEIFDDQFSVERPDGSNFTLKIRSTKLEDSAMYFCASSGDRYGYTFGSGTRLTVV.

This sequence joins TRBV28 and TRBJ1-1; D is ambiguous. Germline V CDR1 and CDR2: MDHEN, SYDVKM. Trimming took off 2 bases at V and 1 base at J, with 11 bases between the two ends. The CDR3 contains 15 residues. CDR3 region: CASSLTPPQNTEAFF. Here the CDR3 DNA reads TGTGCCAGCAGTTTAACCCCTCCCCAGAACACTGAAGCTTTCTTT.

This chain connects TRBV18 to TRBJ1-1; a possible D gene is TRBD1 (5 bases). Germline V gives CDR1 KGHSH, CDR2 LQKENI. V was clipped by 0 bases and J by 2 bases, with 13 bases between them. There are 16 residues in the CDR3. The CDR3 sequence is CASSPPNGGLNTEAFF. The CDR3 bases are TGTGCCAGCTCACCACCGAATGGGGGATTAAACACTGAAGCTTTCTTT.

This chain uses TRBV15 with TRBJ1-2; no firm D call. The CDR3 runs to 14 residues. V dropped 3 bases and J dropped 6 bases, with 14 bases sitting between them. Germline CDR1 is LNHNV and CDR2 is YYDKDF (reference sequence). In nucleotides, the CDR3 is TGTGCCACCAGCAGTGGCTCTTCTGGGCATGGCTACACCTTC. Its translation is CATSSGSSGHGYTF. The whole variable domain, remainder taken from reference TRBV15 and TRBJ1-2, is DAMVIQNPRYQVTQFGKPVTLSCSQTLNHNVMYWYQQKSSQAPKLLFHYYDKDFNNEADTPDNFQSRRPNTSFCFLDIRSPGLGDTAMYLCATSSGSSGHGYTFGSGTRLTVV.

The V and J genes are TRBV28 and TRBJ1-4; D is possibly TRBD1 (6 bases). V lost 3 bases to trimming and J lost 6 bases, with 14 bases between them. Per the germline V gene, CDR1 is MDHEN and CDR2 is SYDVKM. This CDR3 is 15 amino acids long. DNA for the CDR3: TGTGCCAGCAGTTTGGGGGGGGCGGGTGATGAAAAACTGTTTTTT. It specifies CASSLGGAGDEKLFF.